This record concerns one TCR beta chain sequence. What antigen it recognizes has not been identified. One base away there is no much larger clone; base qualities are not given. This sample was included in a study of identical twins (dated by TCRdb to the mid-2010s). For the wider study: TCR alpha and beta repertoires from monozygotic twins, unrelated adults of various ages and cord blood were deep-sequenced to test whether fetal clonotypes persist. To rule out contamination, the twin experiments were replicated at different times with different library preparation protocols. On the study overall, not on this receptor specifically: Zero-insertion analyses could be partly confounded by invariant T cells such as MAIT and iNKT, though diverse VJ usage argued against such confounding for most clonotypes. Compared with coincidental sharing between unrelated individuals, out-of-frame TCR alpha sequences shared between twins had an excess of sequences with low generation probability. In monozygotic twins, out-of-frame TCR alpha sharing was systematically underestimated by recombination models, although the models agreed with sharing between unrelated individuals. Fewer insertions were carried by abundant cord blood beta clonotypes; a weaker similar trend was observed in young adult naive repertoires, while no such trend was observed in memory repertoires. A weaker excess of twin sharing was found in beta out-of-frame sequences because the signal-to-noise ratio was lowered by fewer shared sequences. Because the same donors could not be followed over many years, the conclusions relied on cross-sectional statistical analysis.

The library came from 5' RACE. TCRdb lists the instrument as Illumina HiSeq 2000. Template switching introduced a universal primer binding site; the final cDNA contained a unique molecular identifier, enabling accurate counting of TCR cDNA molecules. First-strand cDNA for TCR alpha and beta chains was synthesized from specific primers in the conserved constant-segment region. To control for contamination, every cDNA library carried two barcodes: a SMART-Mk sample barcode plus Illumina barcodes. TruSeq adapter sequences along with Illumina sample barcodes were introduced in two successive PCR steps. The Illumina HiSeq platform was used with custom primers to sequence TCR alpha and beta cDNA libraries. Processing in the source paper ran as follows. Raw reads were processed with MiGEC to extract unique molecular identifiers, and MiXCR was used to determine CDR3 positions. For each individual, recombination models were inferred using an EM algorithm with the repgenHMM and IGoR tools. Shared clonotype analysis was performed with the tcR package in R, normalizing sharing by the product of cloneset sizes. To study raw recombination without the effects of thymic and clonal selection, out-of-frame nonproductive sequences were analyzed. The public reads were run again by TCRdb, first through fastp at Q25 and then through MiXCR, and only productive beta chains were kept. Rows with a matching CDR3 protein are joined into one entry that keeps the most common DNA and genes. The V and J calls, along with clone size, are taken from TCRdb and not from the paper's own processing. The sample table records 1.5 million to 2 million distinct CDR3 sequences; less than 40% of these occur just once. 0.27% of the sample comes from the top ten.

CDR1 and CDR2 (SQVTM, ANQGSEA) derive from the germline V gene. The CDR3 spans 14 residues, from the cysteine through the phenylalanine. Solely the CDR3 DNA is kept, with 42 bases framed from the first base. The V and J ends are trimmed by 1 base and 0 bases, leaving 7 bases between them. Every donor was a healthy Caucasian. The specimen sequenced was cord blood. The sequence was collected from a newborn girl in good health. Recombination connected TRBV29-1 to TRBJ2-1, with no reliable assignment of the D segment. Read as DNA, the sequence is TGCAGCGTTGAAGGCAGGAGCTCCTACAATGAGCAGTTCTTC. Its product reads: CSVEGRSSYNEQFF.